This TCR beta chain is drawn from a study of human T cells and chemical hapten exposure. A note on this clonotype: Its specificity is not known.

Described time point: patch test 3, about 24 weeks after DPC sensitization. Treatment reported: therapeutic diphenylcyclopropenone sensitization with weekly scalp DPC. Donors were 18 to 70-year-old alopecia patients suitable for DPC. Within the library, unique molecular identifiers were attached to each individual cDNA molecule. TCRdb independently ran MiXCR on the RACE reads; one entry per CDR3 protein. Of tens of thousands of distinct CDR3 sequences detected, approximately 11% appear once; the ten largest clones hold more than 3%. With 2 bases removed from V and 4 bases from J, the gap between germline ends came to 7 bases. The CDR3 loop spans 13 amino acids. Germline CDR1 and CDR2: SGHRS and YFSETQ. Overall study results and limits: Significantly more large CDR3 similarity clusters arose among expanded TCRs than among controls.

The sequencing used whole blood, collected in connection with sensitization to the hapten diphenylcyclopropenone (DPC). The receptor comes from a woman aged 45-60 years with alopecia areata. Some clones in this sample may be carry-over from other donors' samples. V and J are TRBV5-1 and TRBJ2-1, with unresolved D. CDR3 loop: CASSLGDYNEQFF. The DNA of the CDR3 is TGCGCCAGCAGCTTAGGAGATTACAATGAGCAGTTCTTC.